This is a list of T cell receptor beta chains from one sample in a study of somatic mutations in cytotoxic T cells in rheumatoid arthritis. Data came from immunoSEQ multiplex PCR; TCRdb stores just in-frame clones and leaves some out. Of around 10,000 clones in the sample, approximately 70% were seen once. Input material: CD8+ T cells sorted from blood. The receptors here all came from a man aged 55 to 69 in good health. Each CDR3 is given with its conserved first and last residue.

>14|TRBJ1-5|TRBV6-1
CASSESGTHQPQHF
>17|TRBJ2-2|TRBV28
CASSSPGLAANTGELFF
>15|TRBJ1-4|TRBV6-6
CASSILGGGSEKLFF
>16|TRBJ2-2|TRBV9
CASSPRTGGLTGELFF
>17|TRBJ2-2|TRBV27
CASKRGQVGEITGELFF
>15|TRBJ2-1|TRBV2
CASKRDSSSYNEQFF
>12|TRBJ2-6|TRBV19
CASTTGANVLTF
>15|TRBJ2-7|TRBV9
CASSVEAAMGYEQYF
>14|TRBJ2-7|TRBV11-2
CASSPPGQGHEQYF
>12|TRBJ2-1|TRBV13
CASSLQRNEQFF
>12|TRBJ2-7|TRBV18
CASSPSRDEQYF
>16|TRBJ2-1|TRBV19
CASSIVTGLAANEQFF
>20|TRBJ2-3|TRBV27
CASSSDVGLAGRSSTDTQYF
>12|TRBJ2-4|TRBV28
CASSFGADNQYF
>17|TRBJ1-5|TRBV28
CASSSTTGVYSNQPQHF
>14|TRBJ2-7|TRBV19
CASSMVWGMYEQYF
>19|TRBJ2-3|TRBV28
CASSTPFGGAINPTDTQYF
>14|TRBJ1-5|TRBV7-9
CASSLGGNVQPQHF
>15|TRBJ2-7|TRBV11-2
CASSAVASGPYEQYF
>15|TRBJ2-1|TRBV11-2
CASSLSLAYYNEQFF
>12|TRBJ2-1|TRBV28
CASSLDDNEQFF
>17|TRBJ2-3|TRBV11-1
CASSLAWTRANTDTQYF
>14|TRBJ2-3|TRBV11-2
CASSPRAPADTQYF
>16|TRBJ2-1|TRBV4-3
CASSQALAGVSNEQFF
>16|TRBJ2-2|TRBV7-7
CASSWGDRASTGELFF
>13|TRBJ1-5|TRBV27
CASSSTGNQPQHF
>11|TRBJ2-3|TRBV20-1
CSARDGDTQYF
>14|TRBJ1-5|TRBV5-8
CASSSDGFYQPQHF
>13|TRBJ1-1|TRBV11-2
CASSFKGNTEAFF
>15|TRBJ1-2|TRBV9
CASSPGWADNYGYTF
>15|TRBJ2-3|TRBV19
CASSSRDGASDTQYF
>13|TRBJ1-5|TRBV28
CASSFTRNQPQHF
>16|TRBJ2-7|TRBV4-1
CASSQLRDRAFDEQYF
>16|TRBJ2-1|TRBV6-4
CASSEISTHSYNEQFF
>14|TRBJ2-6|TRBV2
CASRRESGANVLTF
>14|TRBJ1-1|TRBV15
CATSPTREITEAFF
>14|TRBJ2-7|TRBV27
CASSGQDSSYEQYF
>15|TRBJ1-4|TRBV7-9
CASSLRGLTNEKLFF
>15|TRBJ2-1|TRBV28
CASSDNARGWDEQFF
>15|TRBJ1-5|TRBV2
CASSESETGGLPQHF
>15|TRBJ1-4|TRBV7-9
CASSFQGSQDEKLFF
>16|TRBJ2-1|TRBV5-1
CASSAAPGDIYNEQFF
>14|TRBJ2-7|TRBV6-1
CASSEAESSYEQYF
>16|TRBJ2-7|TRBV27
CASSLSGGRVRGEQYF
>15|TRBJ2-1|TRBV5-1
CASSLTGRYGNEQFF
>14|TRBJ2-5|TRBV5-6
CASSGGPLQETQYF
>15|TRBJ1-6|TRBV5-1
CASSLGEASYSPLHF
>19|TRBJ2-7|TRBV28
CASSSDWTSDLPTYYEQYF
>13|TRBJ2-5|TRBV30
CALRREIQETQYF
>13|TRBJ1-2|TRBV27
CASSFNREYGYTF
>15|TRBJ2-1|TRBV7-9
CASSFEQGRRDEQFF
>15|TRBJ1-1|TRBV4-3
CASSQAGRVNTEAFF
>13|TRBJ1-1|TRBV5-1
CASSLGQDTEAFF
>13|TRBJ2-1|TRBV6-4
CASSGDASNEQFF
>15|TRBJ2-7|TRBV28
CASSLGAGGGYEQYF
>12|TRBJ2-7|TRBV28
CASSFWGYEQYF